The 21 T cell receptor beta chains below all came from one sample that was sequenced in a study of blood T cells in healthy people across ages. A sample-barcoded 5' primer and a J-beta primer mix were used in a second PCR of roughly 6 to 11 cycles. TCRdb recomputed calls from the 5' RACE reads with MiXCR, one row per CDR3 protein. Among 750,000 to 850,000 distinct CDR3 sequences listed, 25% were seen once. The same sample was also used in a study of T cells of mothers and their children.

The specimen sequenced was blood. Receptors were obtained from a boy younger than 18 in good health.

The V call is TRBV25-1, the J call TRBJ2-4, with D perhaps matching TRBD2 (6 bases). V dropped 7 bases and J dropped 7 bases, with 8 bases sitting between them. There are 11 residues in the CDR3. Germline V gene data show CDR1 as MGHDK and CDR2 as SYGVNS. The CDR3 here is CASIRGNIQYF. The CDR3 nucleotides are TGTGCCAGCATCCGGGGGAACATTCAGTACTTC.

The chain combines TRBV29-1 with TRBJ2-7; D is ambiguous. V was trimmed by 7 bases and J by 3 bases, leaving 13 bases between them. This CDR3 is built from 12 residues. In germline, CDR1 is SQVTM, CDR2 ANQGSEA. CDR3 protein: CSAADSYYEQYF. The CDR3 DNA is TGCAGCGCCGCAGACTCGTACTACGAGCAGTACTTC.

The genes are TRBV3-1 and TRBJ1-2, with D perhaps matching TRBD1 (6 bases). Germline CDR1 and CDR2: LGHDT and YNNKEL (reference sequence). V dropped 2 bases and J dropped 6 bases, with 19 bases sitting between them. The CDR3 extends over 16 amino acids. The CDR3 is CASSQSPTGNGDGYTF. The CDR3, as DNA: TGTGCCAGCAGCCAATCCCCCACAGGGAATGGGGATGGCTACACCTTC.

The table lists this clonotype with a few counts. This rearrangement joins TRBV29-1 to TRBJ2-5; TRBD1 matches at 10 bases. Germline CDR1 is SQVTM and CDR2 is ANQGSEA. V trimming: 6 bases; J trimming: 2 bases; junction bases outside the gene matches: 3. The CDR3 is 13 residues long. The CDR3 is CSVRDRGQETQYF. CDR3 sequence (DNA): TGCAGCGTGAGGGACAGGGGACAAGAGACCCAGTACTTC.

This clonotype was counted many times. This rearrangement joins TRBV29-1 to TRBJ2-5; maybe TRBD2 (7 bases). CDR3 length: 13 residues. V was cut by 3 bases and J by 5 bases, with 13 bases left in between. The germline gives CDR1 SQVTM, CDR2 ANQGSEA. The CDR3, as DNA: TGCAGCGTTGAGGCGGGGGCCGGGGAGACCCAGTACTTC. Translated, it gives CSVEAGAGETQYF.

The rearrangement joins TRBV7-2 to TRBJ1-1; D may be TRBD1 (5 bases). CDR1 and CDR2 from the germline V gene are SGHTA and FQGNSA. The CDR3 spans 14 residues. Trimming stripped 5 bases from V and 8 bases from J, with 18 bases between. The CDR3 sequence: CASSLAPGMGEAFF. CDR3 DNA sequence: TGTGCCAGCAGCCTCGCTCCAGGGATGGGGGAAGCTTTCTTT.

The chain recombines TRBV29-1 with TRBJ2-1; weak D call: TRBD1 (5 bases). Trimming left V 0 bases short and J 2 bases short, with 11 bases between. Germline V lookup: CDR1 SQVTM, CDR2 ANQGSEA. The CDR3 is 15 residues long. This chain's CDR3 is CSVEEGATTYNEQFF. CDR3 coding DNA: TGCAGCGTTGAAGAAGGGGCTACCACCTACAATGAGCAGTTCTTC.

This chain connects TRBV7-3 to TRBJ2-5, with D possibly matching TRBD2 (6 bases). The CDR3 is made up of 14 amino acids. V was trimmed by 1 base and J by 6 bases, leaving 12 bases between them. Germline assignment: CDR1 SGHTA and CDR2 FQGTGA. The CDR3 coding sequence is TGTGCCAGCAGCTTAATTGGGGAGGTGCAGACCCAGTACTTC. This translates into CASSLIGEVQTQYF.

The J gene is TRBJ2-1, the V gene TRBV20-1; 8 positions match TRBD1. The CDR3 loop spans 16 amino acids. J lost 4 bases, V lost 4 bases, and 12 bases had no gene match. CDR1 is DFQATT and CDR2 is SNEGSKA in the germline V gene (reference sequence). CDR3 bases: TGCAGTGCTACCTTCCTCCGGGACAGGACGTACAATGAGCAGTTCTTC. This codes for CSATFLRDRTYNEQFF.

V and J are TRBV14 and TRBJ2-5; D not resolved. TRBJ2-7 explains the end of the DNA better; the J call may be wrong. Germline-derived CDR1 and CDR2 are SGHDN and FVKESK. The CDR3 length is 14 residues. The CDR3 bases are TGTGCCAGCAGCCGGCCCGTAGCCTCCTACGAGCAGTACTTC. Encoded protein: CASSRPVASYEQYF.

This clonotype has just a few counts. The rearrangement uses TRBV12-3 or TRBV12-4 and TRBJ2-5, with D perhaps matching TRBD2 (6 bases). The J call may be incorrect, as the DNA end agrees better with TRBJ2-1. The length of the CDR3 is 16 residues. The CDR3: CASSFRWRVGVNEQFF. DNA for the CDR3: TGTGCCAGCAGTTTTCGGTGGAGGGTCGGTGTCAATGAGCAGTTCTTC.

There are a few counts of this clonotype. The chain carries TRBV20-1 and TRBJ1-5, with unresolved D. From germline, CDR1 is DFQATT and CDR2 SNEGSKA (reference sequence). The CDR3 is made up of 13 amino acids. The V end was cut by 3 bases, the J end by 4 bases, with 10 bases between. The CDR3, as DNA: TGCAGTGCTAGCTCCGACGGGAATCAGCCCCAGCATTTT. Amino acid sequence: CSASSDGNQPQHF.

The chain joins TRBV4-3 to TRBJ2-7; TRBD2 matches 8 bases. Trimming at V came to 4 bases and at J to 6 bases, leaving 8 bases not matched to a gene. Germline lookup yields CDR1 LGHNA and CDR2 YSLEER. The CDR3 totals 14 residues. CDR3 protein: CASSPGTRSSEQYF. The CDR3 DNA sequence: TGCGCCAGCAGCCCAGGGACTAGGTCGAGCGAGCAGTACTTC.

This clonotype was observed a single time. V gene TRBV7-8 combines with J gene TRBJ1-3; possibly TRBD1 for D (5 bases). Germline CDR1 SGHVS, CDR2 FQNEAQ. There are 15 residues in the CDR3. V was trimmed by 10 bases and J by 0 bases, leaving 16 bases between them. CDR3 in DNA: TGTGCCACCACGACAGTGACAACCTCTGGAAACACCATATATTTT. It is translated as CATTTVTTSGNTIYF.

This clonotype turned up a few times. The chain links TRBV30 to TRBJ1-3; tentatively, D is TRBD1 (6 bases). The CDR3 length is 15 residues. V gave up 2 bases and J gave up 4 bases, with 15 bases separating them. Germline-derived CDR1 and CDR2 are GTSNPN and SVGIG (reference sequence). In DNA form, the CDR3 reads TGTGCCTGGAGTAGGGGGGAAGTATACGGAAACACCATATATTTT. Protein sequence: CAWSRGEVYGNTIYF.

The V call is TRBV5-1, the J call TRBJ2-7; D not resolved. CDR1 SGHRS and CDR2 YFSETQ come from the germline V gene. The CDR3 extends over 14 amino acids. The V end was cut by 5 bases, the J end by 2 bases, with 14 bases between. CDR3 sequence: CASRYSVGTYEQYF. The CDR3 region has the DNA TGCGCCAGCAGATACAGCGTGGGAACCTACGAGCAGTACTTC.

The chain employs TRBV4-3 and TRBJ2-5; 7 nucleotides match TRBD1. The V segment lost 0 bases and the J segment 5 bases; nucleotides outside the gene matches: 6. CDR3 length equals 15 residues. Germline CDR1 and CDR2: LGHNA and YSLEER. The CDR3: CASSQDEGGWETQYF. In DNA form, the CDR3 reads TGCGCCAGCAGCCAAGATGAAGGGGGCTGGGAGACCCAGTACTTC.

V and J are TRBV28 and TRBJ1-3; 9 bases agree with TRBD1. The CDR3 length is 15 residues. Germline-derived CDR1 and CDR2 are MDHEN and SYDVKM. The junction had 1 base not matched to a gene; V was cut back by 4 bases and J by 0 bases. The CDR3 region is CASSWDRVSGNTIYF. CDR3 nucleotides: TGTGCCAGCAGTTGGGACAGGGTCTCTGGAAACACCATATATTTT.

The DNA of the CDR3 is TGTGCCAGCAGGCCCAGGGTTTGGATGGGGGGGGACAATGAGCAGTTCTTC. Its protein product is CASRPRVWMGGDNEQFF. The rearrangement uses TRBV12-3 or TRBV12-4 and TRBJ2-1; 7 nucleotides align to TRBD2. The CDR3 length is 17 residues. Trimming took 6 bases from V and 5 from J; bases not matched to a gene: 16.

The chain has TRBV18 and TRBJ2-1; D gene unclear. The CDR3 spans 13 residues. Germline loops: CDR1 KGHSH, CDR2 LQKENI. V was trimmed by 4 bases and J by 5 bases, leaving 9 bases between them. CDR3: CASSRAQDNEQFF. CDR3 in DNA: TGTGCCAGCTCACGGGCCCAGGACAATGAGCAGTTCTTC.

DNA for the CDR3: TGTGCCACCAGCGGATCCTTAGCTAGCTCCTACAATGAGCAGTTCTTC. Its translation is CATSGSLASSYNEQFF. This chain joins TRBV15 and TRBJ2-1; D is ambiguous. The CDR3 covers 16 residues. V lost 5 bases and J lost 0, with 14 bases in between. Germline V gives CDR1 LNHNV, CDR2 YYDKDF (reference sequence). Combining the CDR3 with reference TRBV15 and TRBJ2-1 gives the whole variable domain DAMVIQNPRYQVTQFGKPVTLSCSQTLNHNVMYWYQQKSSQAPKLLFHYYDKDFNNEADTPDNFQSRRPNTSFCFLDIRSPGLGDTAMYLCATSGSLASSYNEQFFGPGTRLTVL.